This T cell receptor (beta chain) was recorded in a study of cytomegalovirus exposure and HLA in healthy donors. PCR primers comprised 60 Vbeta and 13 Jbeta primers. The assay was immunoSEQ multiplex PCR, and TCRdb's table has in-frame clones only and misses some. The sample contains more than 90,000 clones, around 75% of which appear only once. This CDR3 is 14 amino acids long. V was cut by 9 bases and J by 1 base, with 15 bases left in between. Germline V gene sequence: CDR1 SNHLY, CDR2 FYNNEI. The sequence came from a man aged 50-59 years in good health and CMV-seronegative. The genes are TRBV2 and TRBJ1-2; possibly TRBD1 for D (5 bases). Material for sequencing was PBMCs. The CDR3 DNA follows: TGTGCCAGTAAAGGGGCAGTATTTAACTATGGCTACACCTTC. The encoded protein is CASKGAVFNYGYTF. The full variable domain, in which reference TRBV2 and TRBJ1-2 provide the parts outside the CDR3, is EPEVTQTPSHQVTQMGQEVILRCVPISNHLYFYWYRQILGQKVEFLVSFYNNEISEKSEIFDDQFSVERPDGSNFTLKIRSTKLEDSAMYFCASKGAVFNYGYTFGSGTRLTVV.